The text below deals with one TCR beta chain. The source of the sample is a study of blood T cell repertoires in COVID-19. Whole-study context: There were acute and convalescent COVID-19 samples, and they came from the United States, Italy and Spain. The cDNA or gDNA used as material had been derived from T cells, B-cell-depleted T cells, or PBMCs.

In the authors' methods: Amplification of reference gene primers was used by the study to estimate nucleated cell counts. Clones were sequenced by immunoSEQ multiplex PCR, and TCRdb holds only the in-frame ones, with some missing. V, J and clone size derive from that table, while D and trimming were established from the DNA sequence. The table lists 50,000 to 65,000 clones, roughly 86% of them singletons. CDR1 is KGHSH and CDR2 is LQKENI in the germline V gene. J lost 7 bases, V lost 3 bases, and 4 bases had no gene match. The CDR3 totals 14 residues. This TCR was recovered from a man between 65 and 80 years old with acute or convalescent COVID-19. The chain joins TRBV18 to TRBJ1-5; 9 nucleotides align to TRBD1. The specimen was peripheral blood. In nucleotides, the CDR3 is TGTGCCAGCTCACCGACAGGGGGGCGGCAGCCCCAGCATTTT. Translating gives CASSPTGGRQPQHF.